The T cell receptor beta chain under discussion was sequenced for a study of cytomegalovirus exposure and HLA in healthy donors. Whole-study findings and limits: In an earlier analysis, most TCR beta V segments were productive about 90% or about 30% of the time. Links to common viral pathogens appeared, in a later analysis, for several of the most significant clusters. Reportedly, cytomegalovirus status was diagnosed with high sensitivity and specificity. There were under 200 TCR beta chains listed as cytomegalovirus-associated.

The PCR contained 60 Vbeta and 13 Jbeta primers. Only in-frame clones appear in the TCRdb table, and some are missing; sequencing was by immunoSEQ multiplex PCR. The sample carries 95,000 to 150,000 clones, about two thirds recorded once. For this clone: The antigen is not known.

This CDR3 comprises 15 residues. V gave up 1 base and J gave up 5 bases, with 13 bases separating them. Germline values: CDR1 SGHRS, CDR2 YFSETQ. The sequencing sample was made of PBMCs. This chain uses TRBV5-1 with TRBJ2-1, with D tentatively TRBD2 (6 bases). The source of this sequence is a middle-aged woman in good health and CMV-seropositive. The CDR3 DNA reads as TGCGCCAGCAGCTTGTCTCTAGCGAGTCACAATGAGCAGTTCTTC. This gives the protein CASSLSLASHNEQFF.